This note documents a single T cell receptor beta chain sequence. This CDR3 is built from 14 residues. CDR1 is SGDLS, CDR2 YYNGEE, per germline. V lost 7 bases, J lost 6 bases, and 7 bases stayed unmatched. This sample was included in a study of blood T cell repertoires in COVID-19. Study details: Italy, Spain and the United States were the sources of the convalescent and acute COVID-19 samples.

Residents of about two dozen US areas, aged 18 to 89 years, made up the participants. In the source study's methods: Reference gene primer amplification gave nucleated cell count estimates. Data came from immunoSEQ multiplex PCR; TCRdb stores just in-frame clones and leaves some out. That table is the source of V, J and clone size, and D and trimming were worked out from the DNA. The sample contains some 230,000 clones, roughly nine tenths of which appear only once. The rearrangement uses TRBV9 and TRBJ1-4; the match to TRBD1 covers 9 bases. The specimen sequenced was PBMCs or T cells enriched from blood (not recorded which). This TCR was sampled from a woman younger than 30 in a cohort exposed to, infected with or recovered from COVID-19 (not recorded which). CDR3 in amino acids: CASGGTGSDEKLFF. DNA for the CDR3: TGTGCCAGCGGAGGGACAGGGAGCGATGAAAAACTGTTTTTT. Complete variable domain (other parts from reference TRBV9 and TRBJ1-4): DSGVTQTPKHLITATGQRVTLRCSPRSGDLSVYWYQQSLDQGLQFLIQYYNGEERAKGNILERFSAQQFPDLHSELNLSSLELGDSALYFCASGGTGSDEKLFFGSGTQLSVL.